Below, 27 T cell receptor beta chains from the same sample are listed, as sequenced in a study of cytomegalovirus exposure and HLA in healthy donors (dated by TCRdb to about 2017). The method behind the library was the immunoSEQ multiplex PCR assay. For the multiplex PCR, a mixture combining 60 forward primers for TCR Vbeta segments and 13 reverse primers for TCR Jbeta segments was used. The clones in this table, taken by TCRdb from immuneACCESS, are in-frame only. Not every clone is retained; where verified, under half of the shortfall comes from an unresolved V gene, and the cause of the rest is unknown. Across this sample there are some 130,000 clones, with around 83% seen only once. The top ten clonotypes cover less than 10% of the sample. The specimen sequenced was PBMCs. The receptors were gathered from a woman between 50 and 59 years old in good health and CMV-seropositive.

This rearrangement joins TRBV2 to TRBJ1-5; 8 bases agree with TRBD1. Germline-derived CDR1 and CDR2 are SNHLY and FYNNEI. This CDR3 comprises 15 residues. After removal of 7 bases from V and 0 bases from J, the junction contained 5 bases not matched to a gene. CDR3 in DNA: TGTGCCAGCAAAGTCAGGGGGCTTAGCAATCAGCCCCAGCATTTT. It encodes CASKVRGLSNQPQHF.

V and J are TRBV14 and TRBJ1-1; possible D gene TRBD1, 5 bases. CDR1 SGHDN and CDR2 FVKESK come from the germline V gene. The CDR3 has 15 amino acids. The V end was cut by 4 bases, the J end by 4 bases, with 16 bases between. DNA for the CDR3: TGTGCCAGCAGCCCCTGGGGAGGGGTTGCCACTGAAGCTTTCTTT. Its translation is CASSPWGGVATEAFF. The variable domain in full, with the rest retrieved from reference TRBV14 and TRBJ1-1, is EAGVTQFPSHSVIEKGQTVTLRCDPISGHDNLYWYRRVMGKEIKFLLHFVKESKQDESGMPNNRFLAERTGGTYSTLKVQPAELEDSGVYFCASSPWGGVATEAFFGQGTRLTVV.

V and J are TRBV28 and TRBJ2-7; 7 bases match TRBD1. The CDR3 extends over 11 amino acids. The V and J ends lost 5 bases and 11 bases, in that order; junction bases with no gene match: 6. In germline, CDR1 is MDHEN, CDR2 SYDVKM. The CDR3 DNA reads as TGTGCCAGCAGTCAGACAGGGTTGGAGTACTTC. Translation: CASSQTGLEYF.

The chain combines TRBV12-5 with TRBJ1-6; 9 bases map to TRBD1. CDR1 is LGHNT, CDR2 FRNRAP, per germline. After removal of 5 bases from V and 7 bases from J, the junction contained 3 bases not matched to a gene. This CDR3 has 14 residues. The CDR3 DNA reads as TGTGCTAGTGGTCTGGGGACAGGGAATTCACCCCTCCACTTT. It specifies CASGLGTGNSPLHF.

The CDR3 here is CASSVDRDYGYTF. In DNA, the CDR3 is TGTGCCAGCTCAGTGGACAGGGACTATGGCTACACCTTC. V and J are TRBV18 and TRBJ1-2; 8 bases match TRBD1. Trimming at V came to 5 bases and at J to 3 bases, leaving 2 bases not matched to a gene. Germline V CDR1 and CDR2: KGHSH, LQKENI. The CDR3 length is 13 residues.

The chain links TRBV4-3 to TRBJ2-5; the D gene is possibly TRBD1 (6 bases). The J call may be incorrect, as the DNA end agrees better with TRBJ2-7. Germline CDR1 reads LGHNA; CDR2 reads YSLEER. This CDR3 has 15 residues. CDR3 protein: CASSQGTDSSYEQYF. The CDR3 DNA reads as TGCGCCAGCAGCCAAGGGACAGATAGCTCCTACGAGCAGTACTTC.

This clone was seen more than once but under ten times. Other DNA sequences in the sample encode the same CDR3. Written as DNA, the CDR3 is TGTGCCAGCAGTTACGGGGGCCGTGGCTACACCTTC. Amino acid sequence: CASSYGGRGYTF. The chain is built from TRBV6-5 and TRBJ1-2; a weak D match, TRBD1 (6 bases). Germline lookup yields CDR1 MNHEY and CDR2 SVGAGI. Trimming removed 2 bases from V and 7 bases from J, with 8 bases in between. The CDR3 is 12 amino acids.

V and J are TRBV4-3 and TRBJ1-6; 9 bases map to TRBD1. CDR3 length: 15 amino acids. The V segment lost 4 bases and the J segment 7 bases; nucleotides outside the gene matches: 5. In germline, CDR1 is LGHNA, CDR2 YSLEER. The CDR3: CASSRLGQGNSPLHF. The CDR3 DNA sequence: TGCGCCAGCAGCCGCCTTGGACAGGGGAATTCACCCCTCCACTTT.

The chain couples TRBV7-3 to TRBJ2-1, with 7 bases identical to TRBD2. CDR1 SGHTA and CDR2 FQGTGA come from the germline V gene. V shed 1 base, J shed 1 base, and the junction held 1 base outside the gene matches. The CDR3 sequence is 15 residues long. CDR3 loop: CASSLNGRSYNEQFF. The CDR3 DNA reads as TGTGCCAGCAGCTTAAACGGGAGGTCCTACAATGAGCAGTTCTTC.

V gene TRBV27 combines with J gene TRBJ2-1; 7 bases match TRBD1. Germline trimming cut 3 bases from V and 14 bases from J; bases unmatched to any gene: 4. CDR1 is MNHEY and CDR2 is SMNVEV in the germline V gene (reference sequence). The CDR3 runs 11 residues. CDR3 coding DNA: TGTGCCAGCAGTTTCGGGACAGAAAAGTTCTTC. Its translation is CASSFGTEKFF.

This clone came up a few times. V gene TRBV6-5 combines with J gene TRBJ2-7, with D maybe TRBD2 (6 bases). The germline V and J ends were trimmed by 8 bases and 3 bases, with 17 bases remaining between them. Germline V gene data show CDR1 as MNHEY and CDR2 as SVGAGI. The CDR3 has 14 residues. CDR3 bases: TGTGCCAGCGGGGCTGGAGGGAGCTACTACGAGCAGTACTTC. Its protein product is CASGAGGSYYEQYF.

The chain uses TRBV28 and TRBJ2-3, with 10 bases lining up with TRBD2. The CDR3 covers 18 residues. The germline gives CDR1 MDHEN, CDR2 SYDVKM. With 3 bases clipped from V and 0 bases from J, the junction kept 9 bases outside the gene matches. The CDR3 nucleotides read TGTGCCAGCAGTTTGGAAGCGGGGGGGCTCTCTAGCACAGATACGCAGTATTTT. Translated: CASSLEAGGLSSTDTQYF.

This clone was observed a single time. The V call is TRBV6-6, the J call TRBJ1-2; TRBD1 is a possible D gene (6 bases). CDR3 length: 14 residues. V lost 2 bases to trimming and J lost 6 bases, with 13 bases between them. Germline V gene data show CDR1 as MNHNY and CDR2 as SVGAGI (reference sequence). For the CDR3, the DNA is TGTGCCAGCAGTTACAGTAACAGGGTGGATGGCTACACCTTC. It specifies CASSYSNRVDGYTF.

For the CDR3, the DNA is TGTGCCAGTAGTATAGGATCGGCGGGAGGCTACAATGAGCAGTTCTTC. This sequence encodes CASSIGSAGGYNEQFF. The rearrangement joins TRBV19 to TRBJ2-1, with 8 bases matching TRBD2. Germline CDR1 is LNHDA and CDR2 is SQIVND (reference sequence). The CDR3 runs 16 residues. The V gene end was trimmed by 1 base and the J gene end by 3 bases; junction bases not matched to a gene: 5.

This clone was counted a few times. This chain connects TRBV5-4 to TRBJ1-2, with no clear D. V was shortened by 4 bases and J by 4 bases, with 8 bases between the two germline ends. The CDR3 spans 12 residues. Germline CDR1 and CDR2: SGHNT and YYREEE (reference sequence). The CDR3 DNA reads TGTGCCAGCAGCCGTACTAGCTATGGCTACACCTTC. Its translation is CASSRTSYGYTF.

The V call is TRBV7-8, the J call TRBJ2-1, with a weak D call TRBD2 (5 bases). Germline CDR1 SGHVS, CDR2 FQNEAQ. V dropped 0 bases and J dropped 5 bases, with 17 bases sitting between them. This CDR3 comprises 17 residues. This CDR3 reads CASSLARLARANNEQFF. CDR3 nucleotide sequence: TGTGCCAGCAGCTTAGCGCGGCTAGCCCGAGCCAACAATGAGCAGTTCTTC.

The gene calls are TRBV4-1 and TRBJ2-1; 10 nucleotides match TRBD2. Trimming took 0 bases from V and 6 from J; bases not matched to a gene: 8. The germline V gene encodes CDR1 MGHRA and CDR2 YSYEKL. The length of the CDR3 is 17 residues. The CDR3 protein is CASSQDPGLAGVNEQFF. The CDR3 coding sequence is TGCGCCAGCAGCCAAGACCCGGGCCTAGCGGGAGTCAATGAGCAGTTCTTC.

The genes are TRBV29-1 and TRBJ2-7; a possible D gene is TRBD2 (5 bases). The CDR3 totals 12 residues. V was trimmed by 6 bases and J by 3 bases, leaving 12 bases between them. CDR1 is SQVTM and CDR2 is ANQGSEA in the germline V gene. DNA of the CDR3: TGCAGCGTCCAACCAACTAGCTACGAGCAGTACTTC. Translated: CSVQPTSYEQYF.

This sequence joins TRBV5-1 and TRBJ1-6; TRBD1 agrees at 7 bases. CDR3 length equals 14 residues. Germline assignment: CDR1 SGHRS and CDR2 YFSETQ. The trim removed 3 bases at V and 8 bases at J, leaving 5 bases unmatched. The CDR3 is CASSSGQLYSPLHF. Here the CDR3 DNA reads TGCGCCAGCAGCTCGGGACAGCTTTATTCACCCCTCCACTTT.

This rearrangement joins TRBV9 to TRBJ2-4; 9 bases are shared with TRBD2. J lost 9 bases, V lost 3 bases, and 13 bases had no gene match. The CDR3 is 16 amino acids. CDR1 is SGDLS, CDR2 YYNGEE, per germline. CDR3 coding DNA: TGTGCCAGCAGCGCCAGGGGGGGGCGGGAGGGGAGCATTCAGTACTTC. Translating gives CASSARGGREGSIQYF.

The chain carries TRBV27 and TRBJ2-7, with D maybe TRBD2 (5 bases). Looked up from germline, CDR1 is MNHEY and CDR2 is SMNVEV (reference sequence). The CDR3 runs 15 residues. The V gene lost 2 bases and the J gene lost 0 bases, with 11 bases spanning the gap. The CDR3 spells CASSLKVEVSYEQYF. The CDR3 coding sequence is TGTGCCAGCAGTTTAAAGGTGGAGGTCTCCTACGAGCAGTACTTC.

V gene TRBV4-3 combines with J gene TRBJ1-1; D perhaps matches TRBD1 (5 bases). Looked up from germline, CDR1 is LGHNA and CDR2 is YSLEER. The CDR3 is made up of 16 amino acids. Trimming left V 4 bases short and J 0 bases short, with 15 bases between. This chain's CDR3 is CASSPGGEHMNTEAFF. Here the CDR3 DNA reads TGCGCCAGCAGCCCCGGGGGGGAGCACATGAACACTGAAGCTTTCTTT.

This clone was counted between two and nine times. V and J are TRBV28 and TRBJ1-1; D not certain. Germline assignment: CDR1 MDHEN and CDR2 SYDVKM. V lost 4 bases to trimming and J lost 3 bases, with 18 bases between them. The CDR3 is 16 amino acids. CDR3 nucleotide sequence: TGTGCCAGCAGTTACTTCGGTAGTGTATCGGACACTGAAGCTTTCTTT. Residues: CASSYFGSVSDTEAFF.

The V call is TRBV7-9, the J call TRBJ1-2; 8 nucleotides agree with TRBD1. Germline values: CDR1 SEHNR, CDR2 FQNEAQ (reference sequence). The V segment lost 5 bases and the J segment 2 bases; nucleotides outside the gene matches: 1. The CDR3 is 13 residues long. In DNA, the CDR3 is TGTGCCAGCAGCGACAGGGGAAACTATGGCTACACCTTC. Amino acid sequence: CASSDRGNYGYTF.

The V gene is TRBV7-9, the J gene TRBJ2-3; D gene ambiguous. This CDR3 has 10 residues. Trimming stripped 3 bases from V and 10 bases from J, with 5 bases between. Germline values: CDR1 SEHNR, CDR2 FQNEAQ (reference sequence). This CDR3 is CASSFRSQYF. In DNA, the CDR3 is TGTGCCAGCAGCTTCAGGTCGCAGTATTTT.

The gene calls are TRBV30 and TRBJ1-2; maybe TRBD1 (5 bases). Germline values: CDR1 GTSNPN, CDR2 SVGIG (reference sequence). The germline V and J ends were trimmed by 2 bases and 7 bases, with 11 bases remaining between them. This CDR3 region has 12 residues. DNA for the CDR3: TGTGCCTGGAGTCCGGGGGGAGGTGGCTACACCTTC. Translating it yields CAWSPGGGGYTF.

V gene TRBV7-9 combines with J gene TRBJ2-7; TRBD1 matches at 7 bases. The CDR3 is 15 residues long. Germline V gives CDR1 SEHNR, CDR2 FQNEAQ (reference sequence). V was pared by 5 bases and J by 2 bases, with 9 bases of the junction left unmatched. This chain's CDR3 is CASSLRGQTTYEQYF. DNA of the CDR3: TGTGCCAGCAGCCTAAGGGGACAGACTACCTACGAGCAGTACTTC.